This TCR beta chain was recovered during a study of T cell responses to AZD1222 COVID-19 vaccine. Worth noting for this clone: The antigen remains undetermined.

V gave up 10 bases and J gave up 5 bases, with 11 bases separating them. CDR3 length: 11 amino acids. Assay: immunoSEQ multiplex PCR; the TCRdb copy retains only in-frame clones and omits some. The sample lists 95,000 to 100,000 clones; approximately 90% were seen once. Overall study findings and caveats: Reports say nearly half of spike-specific TCRs go after unmutated variant regions. A rise in Spike-specific TCR breadth and depth followed two AZD1222 doses.

This receptor was identified in an adult who received the AZD1222 COVID-19 vaccine. The chain carries TRBV12-3 or TRBV12-4 and TRBJ1-1; maybe TRBD1 (6 bases). The sample here was peripheral blood, taken 28 days after the second AZD1222 dose. For the CDR3, the DNA is TGTGCCACGGGGGCTGGGACTGAAGCTTTCTTT. It is translated as CATGAGTEAFF.